This T cell receptor (beta chain) was found in a study of T cells in Graves' hyperthyroidism and ophthalmopathy. Germline V gene data show CDR1 as MNHEY and CDR2 as SVGEGT. The V and J ends lost 5 bases and 1 base respectively, with 20 bases between them. This CDR3 contains 17 residues. RNA transcripts were the template for amplifying TCR beta CDR3 regions. HTBI primers were the set used in a first-round RT-PCR of the TCR CDR3. A single record per CDR3 protein comes from TCRdb applying MiXCR to the multiplex PCR reads. The top ten clones hold roughly a tenth of a sample with some 760,000 distinct CDR3 sequences, around 15% of them seen once. The table lists this clonotype with many counts.

The material sequenced was blood. V usage is TRBV6-2 or TRBV6-3 and J usage is TRBJ2-5, with D perhaps TRBD1 or TRBD2 (6 bases each). The sequence derives from a woman younger than 30 with Graves' hyperthyroidism. The CDR3 DNA reads as TGTGCCAGCAGTCAAGTTACGATGGGGGGCCGCCAAGAGACCCAGTACTTC. Translating it yields CASSQVTMGGRQETQYF.